These 3 T cell receptor beta chains originate from one sample sequenced in a study of blood T cell repertoires in COVID-19. Sequencing was performed with immunoSEQ multiplex PCR; in TCRdb, only in-frame clones are kept and a portion is missing. The data hold about 370,000 clones, with 89% observed a single time. The sequencing input was peripheral blood. The receptors originated from a woman younger than 45 with COVID-19, enrolled during active disease.

The chain employs TRBV16 and TRBJ1-1, with D tentatively TRBD1 (5 bases). CDR3 length: 16 amino acids. Trimming removed 0 bases at V and 1 base at J, with 12 bases between. Germline V gives CDR1 KGHSY, CDR2 FQNENV. CDR3 in DNA: TGTGCCAGCAGCCAATCAAGGGGTTCTGGGAACACTGAAGCTTTCTTT. It encodes CASSQSRGSGNTEAFF.

This rearrangement joins TRBV3-1 (or the pseudogene TRBV3-2) to TRBJ2-2, with 8 nucleotides matching TRBD2. The J segment lost 5 bases and the V segment lost 0 bases, leaving 14 bases of the junction unmatched. CDR1 and CDR2 (germline): LGHDT, YNNKEL (reference sequence). The CDR3 has 19 amino acids. The CDR3 DNA reads as TGTGCCAGCAGCCAAGATCGTCCGGGAGGGCCCTCGGTGACCGGGGAGCTGTTTTTT. Amino acid sequence: CASSQDRPGGPSVTGELFF.

The chain has TRBV5-1 and TRBJ2-4, with TRBD2 matching 14 bases. Germline values: CDR1 SGHRS, CDR2 YFSETQ. The trim removed 3 bases at V and 1 base at J, leaving 6 bases unmatched. The CDR3 spans 18 residues. The CDR3 loop reads CASSSGLAGVGAKNIQYF. CDR3 nucleotide sequence: TGCGCCAGCAGCTCGGGACTAGCGGGAGTCGGGGCCAAAAACATTCAGTACTTC.